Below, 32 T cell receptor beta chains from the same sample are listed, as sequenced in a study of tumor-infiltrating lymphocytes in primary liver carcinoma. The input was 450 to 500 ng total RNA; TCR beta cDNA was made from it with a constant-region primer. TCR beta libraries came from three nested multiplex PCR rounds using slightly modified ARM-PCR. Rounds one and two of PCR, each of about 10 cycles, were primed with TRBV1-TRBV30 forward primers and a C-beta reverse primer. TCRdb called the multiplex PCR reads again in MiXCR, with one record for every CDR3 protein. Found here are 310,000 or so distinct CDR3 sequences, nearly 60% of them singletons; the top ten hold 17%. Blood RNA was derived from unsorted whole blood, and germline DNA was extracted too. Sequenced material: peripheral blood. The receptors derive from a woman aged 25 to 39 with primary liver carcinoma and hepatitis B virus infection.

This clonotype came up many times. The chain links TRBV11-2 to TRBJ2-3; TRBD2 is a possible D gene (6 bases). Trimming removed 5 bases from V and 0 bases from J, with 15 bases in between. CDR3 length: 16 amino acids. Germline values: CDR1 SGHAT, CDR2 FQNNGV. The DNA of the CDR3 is TGTGCCAGCAGCGGAGGGGCAGGGCTGAGCACAGATACGCAGTATTTT. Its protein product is CASSGGAGLSTDTQYF.

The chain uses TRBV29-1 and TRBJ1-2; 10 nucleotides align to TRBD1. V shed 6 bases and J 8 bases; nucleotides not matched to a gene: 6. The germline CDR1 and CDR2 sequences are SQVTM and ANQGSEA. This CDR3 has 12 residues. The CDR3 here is CSVPRTGGGYTF. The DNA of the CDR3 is TGCAGCGTCCCGAGGACAGGGGGAGGCTACACCTTC.

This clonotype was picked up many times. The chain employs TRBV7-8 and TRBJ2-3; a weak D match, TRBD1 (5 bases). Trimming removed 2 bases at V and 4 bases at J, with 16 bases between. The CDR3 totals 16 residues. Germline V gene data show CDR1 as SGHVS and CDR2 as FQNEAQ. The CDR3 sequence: CASSLLGIRAADTQYF. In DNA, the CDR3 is TGTGCCAGCAGCTTATTAGGTATCAGGGCCGCAGATACGCAGTATTTT.

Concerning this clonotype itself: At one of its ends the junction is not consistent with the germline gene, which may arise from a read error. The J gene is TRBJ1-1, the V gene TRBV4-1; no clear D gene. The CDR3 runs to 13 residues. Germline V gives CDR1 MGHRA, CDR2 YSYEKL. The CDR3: CAGSQVEGTEAFF. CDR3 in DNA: TGCGCCGGCAGCCAAGTGGAGGGTACTGAAGCTTTCTTT.

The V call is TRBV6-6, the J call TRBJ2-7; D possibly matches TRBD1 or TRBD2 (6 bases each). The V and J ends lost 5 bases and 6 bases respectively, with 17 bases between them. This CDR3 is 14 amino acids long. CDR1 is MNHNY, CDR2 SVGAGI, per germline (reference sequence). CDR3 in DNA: TGTGCCAGCAGTGTGGTTGAGGGGGGAAGCGAGCAGTACTTC. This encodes CASSVVEGGSEQYF.

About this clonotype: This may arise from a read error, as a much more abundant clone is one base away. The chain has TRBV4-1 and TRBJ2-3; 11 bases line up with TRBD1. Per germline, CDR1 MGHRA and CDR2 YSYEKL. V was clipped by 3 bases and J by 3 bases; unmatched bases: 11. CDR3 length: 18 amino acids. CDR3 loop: CASSQAGFGTGGTDTQYF. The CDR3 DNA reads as TGCGCCAGCAGCCAGGCTGGTTTCGGGACAGGGGGAACAGATACGCAGTATTTT.

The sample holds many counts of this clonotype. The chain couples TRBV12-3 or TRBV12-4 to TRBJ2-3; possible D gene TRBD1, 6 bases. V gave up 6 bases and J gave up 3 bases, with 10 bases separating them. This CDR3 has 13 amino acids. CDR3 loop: CASSLTGTDTQYF. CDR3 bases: TGTGCCAGCAGCCTTACAGGGACAGATACGCAGTATTTT.

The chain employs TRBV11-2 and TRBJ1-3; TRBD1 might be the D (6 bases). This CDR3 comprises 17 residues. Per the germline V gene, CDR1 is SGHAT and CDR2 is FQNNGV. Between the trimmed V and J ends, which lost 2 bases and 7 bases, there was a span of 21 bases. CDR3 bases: TGTGCCAGCAGCTTACGACAATTACAGGGAGATGGGAACACCATATATTTT. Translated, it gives CASSLRQLQGDGNTIYF.

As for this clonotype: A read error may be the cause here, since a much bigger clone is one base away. CDR3 coding DNA: TGCGGCGTTGAAGTGGGAGGTCGGGATACGCAGTATTTT. Residues: CGVEVGGRDTQYF. The chain couples TRBV29-1 to TRBJ2-3; D perhaps matches TRBD2 (6 bases). The CDR3 extends over 13 amino acids. Germline values: CDR1 SQVTM, CDR2 ANQGSEA.

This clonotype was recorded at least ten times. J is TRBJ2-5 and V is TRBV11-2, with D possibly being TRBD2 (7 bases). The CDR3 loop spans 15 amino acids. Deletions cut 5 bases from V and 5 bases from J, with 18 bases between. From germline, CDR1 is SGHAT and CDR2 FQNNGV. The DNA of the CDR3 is TGTGCCAGCAGCCCAAATAGGGGGGGGTTGGAGACCCAGTACTTC. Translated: CASSPNRGGLETQYF.

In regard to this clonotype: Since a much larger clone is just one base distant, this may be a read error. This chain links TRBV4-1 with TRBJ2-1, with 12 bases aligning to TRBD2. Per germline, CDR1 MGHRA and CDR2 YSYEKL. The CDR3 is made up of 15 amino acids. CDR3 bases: TGCGCCAACAGCACCTGGACTAGCGGGACCAATGAGCAGTTCTTC. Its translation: CANSTWTSGTNEQFF.

CDR3 region: CASTRDGQNSPLHF. As DNA, the CDR3 is TGTGCCAGCACTAGGGACGGCCAGAATTCACCCCTCCACTTT. The rearrangement uses TRBV12-3 or TRBV12-4 and TRBJ1-6; weak D call: TRBD1 (5 bases). Trimming removed 7 bases from V and 7 bases from J, with 14 bases in between. The CDR3 sequence is 14 residues long.

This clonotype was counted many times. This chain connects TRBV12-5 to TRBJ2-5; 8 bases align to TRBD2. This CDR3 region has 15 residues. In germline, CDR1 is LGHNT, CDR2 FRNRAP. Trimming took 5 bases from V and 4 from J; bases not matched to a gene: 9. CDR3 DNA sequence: TGTGCTAGTGGTCTGGCGGGAGGTTTCGGAGAGACCCAGTACTTC. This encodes CASGLAGGFGETQYF. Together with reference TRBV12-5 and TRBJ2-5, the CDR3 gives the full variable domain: DARVTQTPRHKVTEMGQEVTMRCQPILGHNTVFWYRQTMMQGLELLAYFRNRAPLDDSGMPKDRFSAEMPDATLATLKIQPSEPRDSAVYFCASGLAGGFGETQYFGPGTRLLVL.

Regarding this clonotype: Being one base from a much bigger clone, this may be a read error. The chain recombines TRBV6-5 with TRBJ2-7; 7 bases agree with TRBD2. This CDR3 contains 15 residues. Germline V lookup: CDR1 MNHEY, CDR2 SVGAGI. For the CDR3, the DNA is TGTACCAGCAGTCTAGCGGAAACACCAGCCTACGAGCAGTACTTC. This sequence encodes CTSSLAETPAYEQYF.

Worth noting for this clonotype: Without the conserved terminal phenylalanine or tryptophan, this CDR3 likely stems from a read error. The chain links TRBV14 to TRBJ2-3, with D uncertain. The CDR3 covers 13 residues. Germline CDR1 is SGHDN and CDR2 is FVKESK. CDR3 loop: CAGSLLNSDTQYS. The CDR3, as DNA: TGTGCCGGCAGCCTATTAAACTCGGATACGCAGTATTCT.

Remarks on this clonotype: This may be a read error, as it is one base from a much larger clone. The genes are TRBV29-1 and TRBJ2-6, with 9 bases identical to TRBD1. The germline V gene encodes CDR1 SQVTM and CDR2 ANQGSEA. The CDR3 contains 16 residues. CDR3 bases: TGCAGCGCAGCCGGGACAGGGATATCTGGGGCCAACGTCCTGTCTTTC. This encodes CSAAGTGISGANVLSF.

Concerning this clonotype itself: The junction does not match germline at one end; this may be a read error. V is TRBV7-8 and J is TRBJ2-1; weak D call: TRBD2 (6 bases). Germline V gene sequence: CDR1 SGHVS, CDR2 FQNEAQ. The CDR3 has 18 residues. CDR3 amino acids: CASSLYPPFRRGNNERFF. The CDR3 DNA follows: TGTGCCAGCAGCCTATACCCACCCTTCCGGCGGGGCAACAATGAGCGGTTCTTC.

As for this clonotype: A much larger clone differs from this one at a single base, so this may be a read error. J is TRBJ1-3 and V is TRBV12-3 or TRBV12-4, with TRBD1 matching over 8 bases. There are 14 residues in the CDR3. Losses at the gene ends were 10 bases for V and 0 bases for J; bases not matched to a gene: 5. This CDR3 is CAIRTGHSGNTIYF. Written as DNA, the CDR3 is TGTGCCATCAGGACAGGGCACTCTGGAAACACCATATATTTT.

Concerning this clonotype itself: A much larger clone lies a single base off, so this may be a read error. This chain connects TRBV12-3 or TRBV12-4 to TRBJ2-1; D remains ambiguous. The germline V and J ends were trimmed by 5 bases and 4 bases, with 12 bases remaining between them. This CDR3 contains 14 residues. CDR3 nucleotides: TGTGCCAGCAGTCCTAGGTCACAATACAATGAGCAGTTCTTC. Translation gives CASSPRSQYNEQFF.

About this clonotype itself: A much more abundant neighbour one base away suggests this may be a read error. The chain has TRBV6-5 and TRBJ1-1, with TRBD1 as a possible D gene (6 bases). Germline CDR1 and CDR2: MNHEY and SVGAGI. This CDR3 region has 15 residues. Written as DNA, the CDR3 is TGTGCCAGCAGTTACTCCAGGGGCAAGAACACTGAAACTTTCTTT. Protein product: CASSYSRGKNTETFF.

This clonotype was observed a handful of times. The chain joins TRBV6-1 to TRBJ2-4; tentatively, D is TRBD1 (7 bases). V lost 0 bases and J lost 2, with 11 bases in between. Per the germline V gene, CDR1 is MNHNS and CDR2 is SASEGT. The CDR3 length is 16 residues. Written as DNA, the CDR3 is TGTGCCAGCAGTGAAGCCGCAGGGGGGACCAAAAACATTCAGTACTTC. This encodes CASSEAAGGTKNIQYF.

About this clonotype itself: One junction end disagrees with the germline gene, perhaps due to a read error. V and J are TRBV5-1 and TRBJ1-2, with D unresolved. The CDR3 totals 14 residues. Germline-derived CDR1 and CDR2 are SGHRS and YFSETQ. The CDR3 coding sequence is TGCGCCAACAGCTTGGTTGGGGAAAACTATGGCTACACCTTC. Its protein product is CANSLVGENYGYTF.

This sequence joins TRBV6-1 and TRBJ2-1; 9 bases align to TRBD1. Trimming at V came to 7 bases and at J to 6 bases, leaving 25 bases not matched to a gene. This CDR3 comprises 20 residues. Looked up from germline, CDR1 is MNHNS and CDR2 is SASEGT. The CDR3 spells CASNPGSYGLSGTGLNEQFF. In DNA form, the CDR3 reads TGTGCCAGCAATCCCGGCAGTTATGGTCTGTCCGGGACAGGGCTCAATGAGCAGTTCTTC.

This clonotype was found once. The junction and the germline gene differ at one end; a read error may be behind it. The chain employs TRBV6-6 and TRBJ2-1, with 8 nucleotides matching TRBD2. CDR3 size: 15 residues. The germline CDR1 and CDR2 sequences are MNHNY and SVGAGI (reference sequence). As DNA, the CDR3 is TGCGCCAGCAGCGATAGGGGGACTAGTTGGATTGAGCAGTTCTTC. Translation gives CASSDRGTSWIEQFF.

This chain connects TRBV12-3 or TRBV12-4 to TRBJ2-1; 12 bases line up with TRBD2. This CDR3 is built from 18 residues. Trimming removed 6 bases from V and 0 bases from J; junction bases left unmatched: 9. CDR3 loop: CASRRLAGALSSYNEQFF. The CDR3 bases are TGTGCCAGCAGGCGACTAGCGGGAGCCCTAAGCTCCTACAATGAGCAGTTCTTC.

The CDR3 region is CASSIQGNQPQHF. CDR3 nucleotide sequence: TGTGCCAGCAGCATCCAGGGGAATCAGCCCCAGCATTTT. The genes are TRBV6-2 or TRBV6-3 and TRBJ1-5; possible D gene TRBD1, 6 bases. The CDR3 has 13 amino acids. Germline CDR1 reads MNHEY; CDR2 reads SVGEGT. V dropped 6 bases and J dropped 4 bases, with 10 bases sitting between them.

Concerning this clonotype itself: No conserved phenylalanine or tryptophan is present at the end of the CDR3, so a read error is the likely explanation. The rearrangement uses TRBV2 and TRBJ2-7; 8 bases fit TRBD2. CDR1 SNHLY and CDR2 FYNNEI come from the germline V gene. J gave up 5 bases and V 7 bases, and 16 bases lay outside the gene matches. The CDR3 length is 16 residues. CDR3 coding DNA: TGTGCCAGCACCGCGGCTCCGGGAGGGTCGGTGAACGAGCAGTACTCC. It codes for CASTAAPGGSVNEQYS.

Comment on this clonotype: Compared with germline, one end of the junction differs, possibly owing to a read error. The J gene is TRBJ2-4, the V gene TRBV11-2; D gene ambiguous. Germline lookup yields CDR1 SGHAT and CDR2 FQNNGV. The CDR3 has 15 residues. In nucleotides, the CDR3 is TGTGCCAGCAACCCAGAGGATCTCGCCAAAAATATTCAGTACTTC. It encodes CASNPEDLAKNIQYF. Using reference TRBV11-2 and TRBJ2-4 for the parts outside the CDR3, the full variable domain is EAGVAQSPRYKIIEKRQSVAFWCNPISGHATLYWYQQILGQGPKLLIQFQNNGVVDDSQLPKDRFSAERLKGVDSTLKIQPAKLEDSAVYLCASNPEDLAKNIQYFGAGTRLSVL.

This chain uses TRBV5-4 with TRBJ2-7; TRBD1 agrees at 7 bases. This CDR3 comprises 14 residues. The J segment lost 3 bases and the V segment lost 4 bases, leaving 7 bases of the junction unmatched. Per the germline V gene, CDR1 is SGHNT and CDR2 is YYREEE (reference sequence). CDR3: CASSLDRNHYEQYF. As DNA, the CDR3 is TGTGCCAGCAGCCTGGACAGGAATCACTACGAGCAGTACTTC.

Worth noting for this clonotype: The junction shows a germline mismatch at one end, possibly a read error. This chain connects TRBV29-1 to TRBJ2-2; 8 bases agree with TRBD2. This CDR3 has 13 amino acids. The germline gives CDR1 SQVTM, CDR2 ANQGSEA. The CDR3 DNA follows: TGCTGCGTTGAGGGCGGGAGGACCGGGGAGCCGTTTTTT. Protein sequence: CCVEGGRTGEPFF.

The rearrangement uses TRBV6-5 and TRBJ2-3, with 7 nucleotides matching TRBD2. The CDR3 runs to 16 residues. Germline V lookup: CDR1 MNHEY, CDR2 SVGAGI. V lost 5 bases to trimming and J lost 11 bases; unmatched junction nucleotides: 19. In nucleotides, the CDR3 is TGTGCCAGCAGTCTTGGGAGGGGTGGCGGCACAGATGGGCAGTATTTT. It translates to CASSLGRGGGTDGQYF.

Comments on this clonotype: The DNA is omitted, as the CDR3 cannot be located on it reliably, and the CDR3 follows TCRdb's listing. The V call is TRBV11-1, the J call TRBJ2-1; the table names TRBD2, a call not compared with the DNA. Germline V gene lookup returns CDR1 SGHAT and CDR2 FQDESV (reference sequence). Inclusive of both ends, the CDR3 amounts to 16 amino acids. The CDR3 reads CASSLVGSGSYNVQFF.